This TCR beta chain was recorded in a study of cytomegalovirus exposure and HLA in healthy donors. As for the study in general: Early release data held tens of millions of unique TCRs from HLA-typed donors. Of roughly 400 genotyped donors, about 80% grouped in the Caucasian-associated ancestry cluster.

Comments on this clone: Its antigen is undetermined.

Study results and limitations: There were a few CMV-associated chains whose specificity for CMV antigens was confirmed in vitro. Some V segments could not be told apart, so they were left out, TRBV6-2 and TRBV6-3 among them.

PCR involved 60 Vbeta and 13 Jbeta primers. Sequencing was performed with immunoSEQ multiplex PCR; in TCRdb, only in-frame clones are kept and a portion is missing. Of more than 90,000 clones in the sample, around 82% were seen once. The CDR3 runs 15 residues. The germline V gene has CDR1 SGHRS and CDR2 YFSETQ. J lost 2 bases, V lost 2 bases, and 4 bases had no gene match. The chain uses TRBV5-1 and TRBJ2-7, with 10 nucleotides matching TRBD1. The TCR was taken from a woman aged 55-69 years in good health and CMV-seronegative. The specimen sequenced was PBMCs. This CDR3 is CASSFSGTGAYEQYF. The DNA of the CDR3 is TGCGCCAGCAGCTTCTCCGGGACAGGGGCCTACGAGCAGTACTTC.